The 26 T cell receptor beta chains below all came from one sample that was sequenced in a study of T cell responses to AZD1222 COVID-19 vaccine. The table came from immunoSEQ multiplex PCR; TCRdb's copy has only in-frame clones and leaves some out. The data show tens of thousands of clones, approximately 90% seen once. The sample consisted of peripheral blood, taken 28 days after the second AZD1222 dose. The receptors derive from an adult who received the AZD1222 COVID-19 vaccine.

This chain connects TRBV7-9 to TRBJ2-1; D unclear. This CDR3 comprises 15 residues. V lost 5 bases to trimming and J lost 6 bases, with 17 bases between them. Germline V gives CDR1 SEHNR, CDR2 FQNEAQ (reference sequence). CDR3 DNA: TGTGCCAGCAGCGCCTCCGAGAGGACGTTCAATGAGCAGTTCTTC. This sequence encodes CASSASERTFNEQFF.

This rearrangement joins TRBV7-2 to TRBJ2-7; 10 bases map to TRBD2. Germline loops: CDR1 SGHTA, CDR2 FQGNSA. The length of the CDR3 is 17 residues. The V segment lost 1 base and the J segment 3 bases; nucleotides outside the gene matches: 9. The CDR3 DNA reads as TGTGCCAGCAGCTTAGTCAGTTTGGCTAGCGGGAGCTACGAGCAGTACTTC. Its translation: CASSLVSLASGSYEQYF.

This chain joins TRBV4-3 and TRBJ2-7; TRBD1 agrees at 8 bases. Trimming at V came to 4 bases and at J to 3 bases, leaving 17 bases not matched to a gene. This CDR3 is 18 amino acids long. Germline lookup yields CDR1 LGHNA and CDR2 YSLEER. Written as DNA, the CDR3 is TGCGCCAGCAGCCCGACAAAATTAGGACAGGGTCAGTTCTACGAGCAGTACTTC. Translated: CASSPTKLGQGQFYEQYF.

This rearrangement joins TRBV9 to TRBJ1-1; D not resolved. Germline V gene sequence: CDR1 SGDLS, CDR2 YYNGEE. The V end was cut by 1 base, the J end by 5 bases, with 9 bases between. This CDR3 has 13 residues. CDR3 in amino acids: CASSVLPGTEAFF. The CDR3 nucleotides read TGTGCCAGCAGCGTACTACCGGGGACTGAAGCTTTCTTT.

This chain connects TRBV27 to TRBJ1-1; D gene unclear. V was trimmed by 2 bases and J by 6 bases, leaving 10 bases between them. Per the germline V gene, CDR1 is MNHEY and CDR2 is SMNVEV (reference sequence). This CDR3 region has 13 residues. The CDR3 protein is CASSLNGEAEAFF. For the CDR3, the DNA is TGTGCCAGCAGTTTAAACGGGGAGGCTGAAGCTTTCTTT.

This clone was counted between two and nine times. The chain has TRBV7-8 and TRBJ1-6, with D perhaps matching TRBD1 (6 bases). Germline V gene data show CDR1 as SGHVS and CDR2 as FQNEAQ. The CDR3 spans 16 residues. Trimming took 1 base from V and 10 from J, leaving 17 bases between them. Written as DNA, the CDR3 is TGTGCCAGCAGCTTAGTTGGAGGGGGGCTGGGGTCACCCCTCCACTTT. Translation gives CASSLVGGGLGSPLHF. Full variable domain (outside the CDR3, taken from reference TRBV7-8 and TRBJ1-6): GAGVSQSPRYKVAKRGQDVALRCDPISGHVSLFWYQQALGQGPEFLTYFQNEAQLDKSGLPSDRFFAERPEGSVSTLKIQRTQQEDSAVYLCASSLVGGGLGSPLHFGNGTRLTVT.

The CDR3 here is CASSPGGDEQYF. In DNA, the CDR3 is TGTGCCAGCAGTCCGGGGGGGGACGAGCAGTACTTC. The chain uses TRBV27 and TRBJ2-7, with 8 bases that match TRBD2. Germline V gene sequence: CDR1 MNHEY, CDR2 SMNVEV (reference sequence). This CDR3 has 12 residues. The V segment lost 5 bases and the J segment 5 bases; nucleotides outside the gene matches: 2.

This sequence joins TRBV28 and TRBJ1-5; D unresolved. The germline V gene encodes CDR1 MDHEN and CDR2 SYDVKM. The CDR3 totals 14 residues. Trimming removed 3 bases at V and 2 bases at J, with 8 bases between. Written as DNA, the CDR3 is TGTGCCAGCAGTTTGAGGATCGGCAATCAGCCCCAGCATTTT. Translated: CASSLRIGNQPQHF.

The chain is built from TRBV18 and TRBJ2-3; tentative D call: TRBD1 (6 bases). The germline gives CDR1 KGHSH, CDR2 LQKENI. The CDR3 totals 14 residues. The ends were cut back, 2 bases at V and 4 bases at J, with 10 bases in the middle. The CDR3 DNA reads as TGTGCCAGCTCACCAGGGGGCCTTCCAGATACGCAGTATTTT. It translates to CASSPGGLPDTQYF.

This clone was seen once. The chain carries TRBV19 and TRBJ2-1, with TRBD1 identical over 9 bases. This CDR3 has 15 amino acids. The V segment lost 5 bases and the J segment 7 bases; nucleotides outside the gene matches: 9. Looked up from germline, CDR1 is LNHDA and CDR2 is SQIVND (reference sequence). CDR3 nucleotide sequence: TGTGCCAGTAGTGCCTCCGGGACAGGGTTGAATGAGCAGTTCTTC. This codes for CASSASGTGLNEQFF. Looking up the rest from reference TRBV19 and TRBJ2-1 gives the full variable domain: DGGITQSPKYLFRKEGQNVTLSCEQNLNHDAMYWYRQDPGQGLRLIYYSQIVNDFQKGDIAEGYSVSREKKESFPLTVTSAQKNPTAFYLCASSASGTGLNEQFFGPGTRLTVL.

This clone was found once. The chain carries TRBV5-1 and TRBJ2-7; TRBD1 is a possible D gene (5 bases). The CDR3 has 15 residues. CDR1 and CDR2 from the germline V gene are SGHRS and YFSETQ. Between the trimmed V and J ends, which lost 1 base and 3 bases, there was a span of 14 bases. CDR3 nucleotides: TGCGCCAGCAGCTTGAAGTCAGGGCCATTCTACGAGCAGTACTTC. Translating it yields CASSLKSGPFYEQYF.

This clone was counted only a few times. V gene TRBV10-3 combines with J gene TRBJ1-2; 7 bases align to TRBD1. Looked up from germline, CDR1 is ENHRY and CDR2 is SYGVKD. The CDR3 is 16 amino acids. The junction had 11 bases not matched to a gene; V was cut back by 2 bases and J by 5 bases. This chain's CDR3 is CAISEESRQGRYGYTF. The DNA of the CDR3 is TGTGCCATCAGTGAGGAATCTCGACAGGGACGGTATGGCTACACCTTC.

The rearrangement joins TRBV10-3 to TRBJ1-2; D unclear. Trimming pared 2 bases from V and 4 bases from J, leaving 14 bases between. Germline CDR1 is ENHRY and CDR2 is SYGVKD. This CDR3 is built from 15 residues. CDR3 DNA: TGTGCCATCAGTGAGGTCCGGTTACCGAGCTATGGCTACACCTTC. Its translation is CAISEVRLPSYGYTF.

CDR3 DNA sequence: TGTGCCAGTTGGGGGGGGGATTCACCCCTCCACTTT. As protein: CASWGGDSPLHF. J is TRBJ1-6 and V is TRBV6-5; TRBD1 is a possible D gene (5 bases). The CDR3 consists of 12 residues. Trimming removed 9 bases at V and 8 bases at J, with 11 bases between. Germline CDR1 reads MNHEY; CDR2 reads SVGAGI.

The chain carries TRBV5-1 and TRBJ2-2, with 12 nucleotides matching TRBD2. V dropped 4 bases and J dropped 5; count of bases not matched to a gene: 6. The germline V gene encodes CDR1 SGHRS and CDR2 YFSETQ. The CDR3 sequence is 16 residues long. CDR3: CASSALAGGSTGELFF. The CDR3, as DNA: TGCGCCAGCAGCGCACTAGCGGGAGGCTCGACCGGGGAGCTGTTTTTT.

The CDR3 spells CASSFSNRVLLTNEKLFF. CDR3 sequence (DNA): TGTGCCAGCAGCTTTTCGAACAGGGTTCTGTTGACTAATGAAAAACTGTTTTTT. V is TRBV7-9 and J is TRBJ1-4; D perhaps matches TRBD1 (6 bases). This CDR3 region has 18 residues. CDR1 SEHNR and CDR2 FQNEAQ come from the germline V gene (reference sequence). The germline V and J ends were trimmed by 3 bases and 2 bases, with 19 bases remaining between them.

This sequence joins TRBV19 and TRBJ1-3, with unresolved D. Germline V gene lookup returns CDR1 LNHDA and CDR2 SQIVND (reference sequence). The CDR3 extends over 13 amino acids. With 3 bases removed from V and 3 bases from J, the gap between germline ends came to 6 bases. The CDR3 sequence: CASSITYGNTIYF. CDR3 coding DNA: TGTGCCAGTAGTATTACCTATGGAAACACCATATATTTT.

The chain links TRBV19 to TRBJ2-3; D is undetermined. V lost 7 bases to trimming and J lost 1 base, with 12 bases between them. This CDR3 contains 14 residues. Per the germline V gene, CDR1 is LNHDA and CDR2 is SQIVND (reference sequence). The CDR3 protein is CASIGRGRTDTQYF. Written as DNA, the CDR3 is TGTGCCAGTATAGGACGTGGTCGCACAGATACGCAGTATTTT.

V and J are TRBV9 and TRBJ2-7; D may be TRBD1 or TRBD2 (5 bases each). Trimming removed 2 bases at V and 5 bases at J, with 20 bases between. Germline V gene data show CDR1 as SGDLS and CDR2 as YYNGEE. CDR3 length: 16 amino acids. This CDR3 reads CASSVRDDWPYDEQYF. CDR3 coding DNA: TGTGCCAGCAGCGTGAGGGACGACTGGCCTTATGACGAGCAGTACTTC.

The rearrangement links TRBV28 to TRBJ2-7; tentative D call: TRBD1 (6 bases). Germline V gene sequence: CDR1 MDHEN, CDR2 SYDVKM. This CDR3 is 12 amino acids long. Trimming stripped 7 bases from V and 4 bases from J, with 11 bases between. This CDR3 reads CASNFGQYEQYF. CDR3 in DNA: TGTGCCAGCAATTTCGGACAGTACGAGCAGTACTTC.

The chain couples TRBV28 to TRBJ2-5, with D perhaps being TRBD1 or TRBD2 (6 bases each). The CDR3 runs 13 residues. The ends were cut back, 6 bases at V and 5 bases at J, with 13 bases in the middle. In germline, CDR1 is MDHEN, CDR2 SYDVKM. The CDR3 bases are TGTGCCAGCAGGGCCCAGGGGAGGGAGACCCAGTACTTC. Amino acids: CASRAQGRETQYF.

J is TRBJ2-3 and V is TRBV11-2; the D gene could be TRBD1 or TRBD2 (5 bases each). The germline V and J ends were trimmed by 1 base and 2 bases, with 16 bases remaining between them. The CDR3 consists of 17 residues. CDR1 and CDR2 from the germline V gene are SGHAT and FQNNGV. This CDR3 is CASSLGSEGAHTDTQYF. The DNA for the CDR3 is TGTGCCAGCAGCTTAGGTAGCGAAGGGGCCCACACAGATACGCAGTATTTT.

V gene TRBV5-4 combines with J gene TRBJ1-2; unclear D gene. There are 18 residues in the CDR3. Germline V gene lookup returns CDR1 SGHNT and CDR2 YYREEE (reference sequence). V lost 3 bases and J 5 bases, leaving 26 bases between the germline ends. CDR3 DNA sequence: TGTGCCAGCAGCTCGGTCAGGATCCGGGAGCCAAACCCTTATGGCTACACCTTC. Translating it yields CASSSVRIREPNPYGYTF.

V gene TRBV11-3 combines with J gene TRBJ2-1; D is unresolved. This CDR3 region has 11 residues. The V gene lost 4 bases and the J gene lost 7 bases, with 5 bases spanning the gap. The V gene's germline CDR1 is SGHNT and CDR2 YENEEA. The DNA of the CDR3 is TGTGCCAGCAGCTCTGGTAATGAGCAGTTCTTC. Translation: CASSSGNEQFF. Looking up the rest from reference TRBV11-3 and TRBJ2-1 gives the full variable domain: EAGVVQSPRYKIIEKKQPVAFWCNPISGHNTLYWYLQNLGQGPELLIRYENEEAVDDSQLPKDRFSAERLKGVDSTLKIQPAELGDSAVYLCASSSGNEQFFGPGTRLTVL.

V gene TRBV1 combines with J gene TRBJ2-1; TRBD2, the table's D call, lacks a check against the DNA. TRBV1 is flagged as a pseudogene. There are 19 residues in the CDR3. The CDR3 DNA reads TGCACCAGCAGCTTAGTCCCGGGACTAGCGGGAGGCTCCTACAATGAGCAGTTCTTC. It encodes CTSSLVPGLAGGSYNEQFF.

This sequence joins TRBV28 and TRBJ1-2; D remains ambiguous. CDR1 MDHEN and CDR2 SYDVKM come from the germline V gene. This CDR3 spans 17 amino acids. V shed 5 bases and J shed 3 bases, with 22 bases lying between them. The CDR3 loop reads CASSAWLQRSLYYGYTF. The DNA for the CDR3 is TGTGCCAGCAGTGCCTGGCTACAGAGAAGTTTATACTATGGCTACACCTTC.